What follows is one T cell receptor (beta chain) and its context. The target antigen is unknown. These data belong to a study of T cell responses to AZD1222 COVID-19 vaccine. Findings and limits, study-wide: It should be noted that donors were predominantly white British and more often female, and clonal diversity was possibly underestimated. Receipt of two AZD1222 doses was followed by a rise in Spike-specific TCR breadth and depth. Close to half of all spike-specific TCRs reportedly target regions of the variants that are unmutated.

The V end was cut by 3 bases, the J end by 1 base, with 18 bases between. CDR3 length: 17 amino acids. Germline V CDR1 and CDR2: MDHEN, SYDVKM. Method: immunoSEQ multiplex PCR; TCRdb's copy keeps in-frame clones and lacks some. The table shows around 100,000 clones, with 85% to 90% occurring only once. The chain carries TRBV28 and TRBJ1-1; possible D gene TRBD1, 5 bases. The source material was peripheral blood, sampled on day 0 of AZD1222 vaccination. This sequence originates from an adult in good health. The CDR3 loop is CASSLEGDRSKNTEAFF. In DNA, the CDR3 is TGTGCCAGCAGTTTGGAGGGCGACAGAAGTAAGAACACTGAAGCTTTCTTT.